Shown below are 30 T cell receptor beta chains from a single sample sequenced in a study of cytotoxic CD8 clonotypes in ibrutinib-treated CLL (dated by TCRdb to the early 2020s). Preparation of the library involved the immunoSEQ multiplex PCR assay. In TCRdb, the immuneACCESS table is reduced to in-frame sequences with V and J assigned. These tables do not hold every clone; where another copy was compared, an unresolved V gene accounts for under half, and the others remain unexplained. The sample table contains tens of thousands of clones; only one count was recorded for roughly 69% of them. About 14% of the sample is taken by the ten largest. The time point label corresponds to: 12 months on ibrutinib. Material: PBMCs, obtained after 12 months of ibrutinib treatment. The origin of the receptors is a human donor with chronic lymphocytic leukemia.

This clone was seen a handful of times. The chain uses TRBV28 and TRBJ1-2, with 7 nucleotides matching TRBD1. Germline loops: CDR1 MDHEN, CDR2 SYDVKM. Losses at the gene ends were 5 bases for V and 7 bases for J; bases not matched to a gene: 7. This CDR3 comprises 13 residues. The CDR3 DNA is TGTGCCAGCAGTCAGACAGGGTTGGGTGGCTACACCTTC. This translates into CASSQTGLGGYTF.

The J gene is TRBJ2-3, the V gene TRBV5-1; 13 nucleotides agree with TRBD2. The CDR3 is made up of 15 amino acids. With V trimmed by 4 bases and J by 6 bases, 5 bases remained unmatched. Looked up from germline, CDR1 is SGHRS and CDR2 is YFSETQ. The CDR3 nucleotides are TGCGCCAGCAGCCCGGGACTAGCGGGATTGGATACGCAGTATTTT. Protein sequence: CASSPGLAGLDTQYF.

This chain uses TRBV30 with TRBJ2-1; TRBD2 matches 14 bases. CDR1 and CDR2 from the germline V gene are GTSNPN and SVGIG (reference sequence). This CDR3 has 14 amino acids. The V gene end was trimmed by 5 bases and the J gene end by 9 bases; junction bases not matched to a gene: 6. For the CDR3, the DNA is TGTGCCTGGGGGACTAGCGGGAGATGGGCTGAGCAGTTCTTC. This gives the protein CAWGTSGRWAEQFF.

The rearrangement uses TRBV20-1 and TRBJ1-1, with D hard to call. CDR1 DFQATT and CDR2 SNEGSKA come from the germline V gene (reference sequence). Deletions cut 6 bases from V and 0 bases from J, with 5 bases between. This CDR3 spans 11 amino acids. The CDR3 reads CSAKMNTEAFF. In DNA form, the CDR3 reads TGCAGTGCAAAGATGAACACTGAAGCTTTCTTT.

The rearrangement joins TRBV9 to TRBJ2-2; 14 bases align to TRBD2. CDR1 is SGDLS and CDR2 is YYNGEE in the germline V gene. This CDR3 contains 17 residues. The V gene end was trimmed by 4 bases and the J gene end by 1 base; junction bases not matched to a gene: 3. The CDR3 reads CASSLGLAGGNTGELFF. The CDR3 DNA is TGTGCCAGCAGCCTAGGACTAGCGGGAGGGAACACCGGGGAGCTGTTTTTT.

The gene calls are TRBV28 and TRBJ2-7; D assignment may be TRBD1 or TRBD2 (6 bases each). Germline V gives CDR1 MDHEN, CDR2 SYDVKM. The CDR3 extends over 15 amino acids. Between the trimmed V and J ends, which lost 6 bases and 4 bases, there was a span of 19 bases. The CDR3: CASSLLGGSGYEQYF. The CDR3 DNA reads as TGTGCCAGCAGCCTTTTGGGGGGCTCGGGTTACGAGCAGTACTTC.

This clone was found a few times. The chain is built from TRBV5-1 and TRBJ1-1; D not certain. The V gene's germline CDR1 is SGHRS and CDR2 YFSETQ. Deletions cut 2 bases from V and 0 bases from J, with 23 bases between. The CDR3 is made up of 19 amino acids. This CDR3 reads CASSLVPGVGGRLNTEAFF. The CDR3 DNA sequence: TGCGCCAGCAGCTTAGTTCCGGGCGTAGGCGGACGATTGAACACTGAAGCTTTCTTT.

This sequence joins TRBV19 and TRBJ2-3; D not certain. Trimming shortened V by 5 bases and J by 0 bases, and 6 bases separated the two germline ends. The CDR3 totals 13 residues. Germline V gives CDR1 LNHDA, CDR2 SQIVND (reference sequence). The CDR3: CASSVYSTDTQYF. CDR3 coding DNA: TGTGCCAGTAGTGTGTATAGCACAGATACGCAGTATTTT.

The CDR3 is CASSEAGLAGNEQFF. DNA of the CDR3: TGTGCCAGCAGTGAAGCTGGGCTAGCGGGCAATGAGCAGTTCTTC. The chain couples TRBV2 to TRBJ2-1; the match to TRBD2 covers 8 bases. Unmatched junction bases numbered 4, after V lost 0 bases and J lost 6 bases. The CDR3 is 15 residues long. The V gene's germline CDR1 is SNHLY and CDR2 FYNNEI.

This clone was seen more than once but under ten times. The V and J genes are TRBV5-1 and TRBJ2-7; D possibly corresponds to TRBD2 (6 bases). The V end lost 1 base, the J end lost 3 bases, and 11 bases lay between the germline ends. This CDR3 comprises 14 residues. Germline values: CDR1 SGHRS, CDR2 YFSETQ. CDR3 loop: CASSLRGEVYEQYF. The DNA for the CDR3 is TGCGCCAGCAGCTTGAGAGGGGAGGTCTACGAGCAGTACTTC.

The rearrangement links TRBV6-4 to TRBJ2-7; TRBD2 agrees at 11 bases. Germline V gene sequence: CDR1 MRHNA, CDR2 SNTAGT. V trimming: 4 bases; J trimming: 7 bases; junction bases outside the gene matches: 6. There are 14 residues in the CDR3. DNA for the CDR3: TGTGCCAGCAGTGCACTAGCGGGAGCAGGGGAGCAGTACTTC. Translation: CASSALAGAGEQYF.

The genes are TRBV27 and TRBJ2-7; D might be TRBD2 (6 bases). This CDR3 is built from 14 residues. Germline CDR1 and CDR2: MNHEY and SMNVEV (reference sequence). Trimming left V 8 bases short and J 5 bases short, with 19 bases between. The CDR3 protein is CASRLRGSENEQYF. CDR3 nucleotides: TGTGCCAGCCGACTCCGGGGGTCGGAAAACGAGCAGTACTTC.

CDR3 loop: CASSPTGAGLNGYTF. The CDR3 region has the DNA TGTGCCAGCAGCCCGACTGGGGCAGGGCTCAATGGCTACACCTTC. The chain links TRBV5-6 to TRBJ1-2; D might be TRBD1 (5 bases). The V end was cut by 4 bases, the J end by 6 bases, with 19 bases between. The CDR3 is 15 amino acids. The germline gives CDR1 SGHDT, CDR2 YYEEEE.

The chain carries TRBV25-1 and TRBJ1-1; TRBD1 might be the D (6 bases). Germline loops: CDR1 MGHDK, CDR2 SYGVNS. This CDR3 has 15 residues. The germline V and J ends were trimmed by 6 bases and 1 base, with 15 bases remaining between them. The CDR3: CASRPGEQGNTEAFF. The CDR3 DNA reads as TGTGCCAGCAGACCTGGAGAACAGGGGAACACTGAAGCTTTCTTT.

CDR3 sequence reads: CASSLGGVRNEKLFF. The CDR3 region has the DNA TGTGCCAGCAGCTTGGGGGGAGTCCGCAATGAAAAACTGTTTTTT. The rearrangement links TRBV11-2 to TRBJ1-4; tentative D call: TRBD1 (5 bases). Trimming shortened V by 3 bases and J by 5 bases, and 13 bases separated the two germline ends. CDR1 and CDR2 from the germline V gene are SGHAT and FQNNGV. The CDR3 sequence is 15 residues long.

The chain couples TRBV19 to TRBJ1-5; TRBD1 is a possible D gene (6 bases). Between the trimmed V and J ends, which lost 7 bases and 2 bases, there was a span of 15 bases. The CDR3 is 15 amino acids. CDR1 is LNHDA and CDR2 is SQIVND in the germline V gene (reference sequence). CDR3 residues: CASNRDSMGNQPQHF. CDR3 nucleotides: TGTGCCAGTAACAGGGACTCGATGGGCAATCAGCCCCAGCATTTT.

The V gene is TRBV29-1, the J gene TRBJ1-4; D possibly corresponds to TRBD1 (6 bases). This CDR3 contains 13 residues. Trimming left V 6 bases short and J 7 bases short, with 15 bases between. Germline V CDR1 and CDR2: SQVTM, ANQGSEA. CDR3: CSVGGAGGEKLFF. The CDR3 coding sequence is TGCAGCGTAGGGGGGGCGGGAGGTGAAAAACTGTTTTTT.

The rearrangement joins TRBV5-1 to TRBJ2-5; a possible D gene is TRBD2 (7 bases). The CDR3 has 16 residues. With 5 bases removed from V and 4 bases from J, the gap between germline ends came to 21 bases. In germline, CDR1 is SGHRS, CDR2 YFSETQ. The CDR3 region has the DNA TGCGCCAGCAGTCCCTTACAGGGAGGGGAGAGAGAGACCCAGTACTTC. It yields the protein CASSPLQGGERETQYF.

V usage is TRBV7-6 and J usage is TRBJ2-3; D is ambiguous. Trimming stripped 2 bases from V and 1 base from J, with 7 bases between. The V gene's germline CDR1 is SGHVS and CDR2 FNYEAQ. The CDR3 has 14 amino acids. In DNA, the CDR3 is TGTGCCAGCAGCTTATCGGGTCGCACAGATACGCAGTATTTT. This gives the protein CASSLSGRTDTQYF.

The V call is TRBV7-8, the J call TRBJ2-7; 15 nucleotides match TRBD2. V lost 5 bases and J lost 2; bases outside the gene matches: 10. CDR1 is SGHVS and CDR2 is FQNEAQ in the germline V gene. This CDR3 contains 18 residues. CDR3 sequence reads: CASSPTGTSGRLTYEQYF. DNA for the CDR3: TGTGCCAGCAGCCCCACCGGGACTAGCGGGAGGCTAACCTACGAGCAGTACTTC.

This clone was observed a few times. The chain has TRBV30 and TRBJ2-1; D unresolved. V lost 8 bases and J lost 3, with 14 bases in between. CDR1 and CDR2 (germline): GTSNPN, SVGIG (reference sequence). The CDR3 runs to 13 residues. CDR3 loop: CAADLLGYNEQFF. CDR3 DNA: TGTGCCGCGGACCTCCTGGGCTACAATGAGCAGTTCTTC. The full variable domain, its missing parts supplied by reference TRBV30 and TRBJ2-1, is SQTIHQWPATLVQPVGSPLSLECTVEGTSNPNLYWYRQAAGRGLQLLFYSVGIGQISSEVPQNLSASRPQDRQFILSSKKLLLSDSGFYLCAADLLGYNEQFFGPGTRLTVL.

The V call is TRBV7-2, the J call TRBJ2-4; a weak D match, TRBD1 (6 bases). Looked up from germline, CDR1 is SGHTA and CDR2 is FQGNSA. V was shortened by 4 bases and J by 6 bases, with 16 bases between the two germline ends. This CDR3 has 15 residues. Written as DNA, the CDR3 is TGTGCCAGCAGCTCCCGGATGGGGGCTGGAAACATTCAGTACTTC. Its protein product is CASSSRMGAGNIQYF.

CDR3 loop: CASSFRVPGNTIYF. The CDR3 DNA sequence: TGTGCCAGCAGCTTCAGGGTTCCCGGAAACACCATATATTTT. The chain employs TRBV7-9 and TRBJ1-3, with D possibly being TRBD1 (5 bases). CDR3 size: 14 residues. Between the trimmed V and J ends, which lost 3 bases and 4 bases, there was a span of 10 bases. Germline CDR1 SEHNR, CDR2 FQNEAQ (reference sequence). Supplemented by reference TRBV7-9 and TRBJ1-3, the full variable domain reads DTGVSQNPRHKITKRGQNVTFRCDPISEHNRLYWYRQTLGQGPEFLTYFQNEAQLEKSRLLSDRFSAERPKGSFSTLEIQRTEQGDSAMYLCASSFRVPGNTIYFGEGSWLTVV.

This clone has a handful of counts. The chain links TRBV11-2 to TRBJ2-7; maybe TRBD1 (5 bases). Germline values: CDR1 SGHAT, CDR2 FQNNGV. The CDR3 covers 15 residues. Trimming removed 2 bases at V and 3 bases at J, with 14 bases between. The CDR3 here is CASSLFQGLGYEQYF. CDR3 nucleotide sequence: TGTGCCAGCAGCTTATTCCAGGGCCTGGGCTACGAGCAGTACTTC. Drawing the rest from reference TRBV11-2 and TRBJ2-7, the complete variable domain is EAGVAQSPRYKIIEKRQSVAFWCNPISGHATLYWYQQILGQGPKLLIQFQNNGVVDDSQLPKDRFSAERLKGVDSTLKIQPAKLEDSAVYLCASSLFQGLGYEQYFGPGTRLTVT.

This clone has only one observation. The chain carries TRBV19 and TRBJ1-4; 10 bases fit TRBD1. After removal of 6 bases from V and 7 bases from J, the junction contained 5 bases not matched to a gene. CDR1 is LNHDA and CDR2 is SQIVND in the germline V gene (reference sequence). The CDR3 runs 14 residues. The CDR3 sequence is CASSWDRGVEKLFF. CDR3 coding DNA: TGTGCCAGTAGCTGGGACAGGGGAGTTGAAAAACTGTTTTTT.

This chain connects TRBV11-2 to TRBJ2-5; D call uncertain. Germline V CDR1 and CDR2: SGHAT, FQNNGV. The CDR3 is 13 amino acids. V lost 3 bases and J lost 0, with 5 bases in between. The DNA of the CDR3 is TGTGCCAGCAGCTTGTCACACCAAGAGACCCAGTACTTC. It codes for CASSLSHQETQYF. The whole variable domain, filled in from reference TRBV11-2 and TRBJ2-5, reads EAGVAQSPRYKIIEKRQSVAFWCNPISGHATLYWYQQILGQGPKLLIQFQNNGVVDDSQLPKDRFSAERLKGVDSTLKIQPAKLEDSAVYLCASSLSHQETQYFGPGTRLLVL.

This clone was seen a handful of times. CDR3 sequence: CASTAQGAPGANVLTF. CDR3 bases: TGTGCCAGCACCGCACAGGGGGCGCCTGGGGCCAACGTCCTGACTTTC. The genes are TRBV5-6 and TRBJ2-6; 9 bases line up with TRBD1. J was trimmed by 2 bases and V by 6 bases; bases with no gene match: 6. Per the germline V gene, CDR1 is SGHDT and CDR2 is YYEEEE. CDR3 length: 16 residues. Complete variable domain (other parts from reference TRBV5-6 and TRBJ2-6): DAGVTQSPTHLIKTRGQQVTLRCSPKSGHDTVSWYQQALGQGPQFIFQYYEEEERQRGNFPDRFSGHQFPNYSSELNVNALLLGDSALYLCASTAQGAPGANVLTFGAGSRLTVL.

J is TRBJ2-7 and V is TRBV7-6; D remains unclear. CDR1 SGHVS and CDR2 FNYEAQ come from the germline V gene. This CDR3 is 17 amino acids long. Trimming pared 5 bases from V and 5 bases from J, leaving 25 bases between. In DNA, the CDR3 is TGTGCCAGCAGCCCAGAACGAGGTGAAACCGGATTCCACGAGCAGTACTTC. Its translation: CASSPERGETGFHEQYF.

The V gene is TRBV10-3, the J gene TRBJ2-2, with 11 bases fitting TRBD1. With V trimmed by 6 bases and J by 6 bases, 12 bases remained unmatched. The germline CDR1 and CDR2 sequences are ENHRY and SYGVKD. CDR3 length: 17 residues. CDR3 sequence: CAISSIRGQGVAGELFF. The DNA for the CDR3 is TGTGCCATCAGCTCCATTCGGGGACAGGGGGTCGCCGGGGAGCTGTTTTTT.

This clone has a handful of counts. V and J are TRBV2 and TRBJ1-1; no firm D call. V gave up 3 bases and J gave up 6 bases, with 8 bases separating them. Germline V lookup: CDR1 SNHLY, CDR2 FYNNEI. This CDR3 has 12 amino acids. CDR3 loop: CASSDPDSEAFF. CDR3 coding DNA: TGTGCCAGCAGTGATCCGGACTCTGAAGCTTTCTTT.